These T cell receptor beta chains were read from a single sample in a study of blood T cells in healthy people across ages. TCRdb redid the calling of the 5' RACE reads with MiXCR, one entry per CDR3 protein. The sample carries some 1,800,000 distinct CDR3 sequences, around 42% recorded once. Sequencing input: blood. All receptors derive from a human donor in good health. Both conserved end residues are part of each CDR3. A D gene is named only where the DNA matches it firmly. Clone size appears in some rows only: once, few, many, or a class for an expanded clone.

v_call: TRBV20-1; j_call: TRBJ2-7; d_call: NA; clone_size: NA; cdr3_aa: CSASRDPASYEQYF; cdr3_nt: TGCAGTGCTAGCCGGGACCCTGCGTCCTACGAGCAGTACTTC
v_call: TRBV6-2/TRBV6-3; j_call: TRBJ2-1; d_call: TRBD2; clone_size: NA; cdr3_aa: CASSASGDRNNEQFF; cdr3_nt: TGTGCCAGCAGTGCGAGCGGGGACCGAAACAATGAGCAGTTCTTC
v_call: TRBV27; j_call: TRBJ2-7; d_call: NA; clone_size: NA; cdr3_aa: CASSFSGEVEYEQYF; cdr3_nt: TGTGCCAGCAGTTTTAGTGGTGAGGTAGAATACGAGCAGTACTTC
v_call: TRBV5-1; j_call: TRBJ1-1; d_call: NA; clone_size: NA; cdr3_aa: CASSHIRENTEAFF; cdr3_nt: TGCGCCAGCAGCCACATCAGGGAAAACACTGAAGCTTTCTTT
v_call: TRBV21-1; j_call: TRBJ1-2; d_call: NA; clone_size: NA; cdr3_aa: CASIGNGYTF; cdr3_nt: TGTGCCAGCATCGGCAACGGCTACACCTTC
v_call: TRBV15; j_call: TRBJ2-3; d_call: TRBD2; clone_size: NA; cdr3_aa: CATEEGGGTGDTQYF; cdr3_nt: TGTGCCACCGAGGAAGGCGGGGGGACCGGAGATACGCAGTATTTT
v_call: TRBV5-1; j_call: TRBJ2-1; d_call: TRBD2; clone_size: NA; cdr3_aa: CASSFPGLVIPGDNEQFF; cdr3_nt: TGCGCCAGCAGCTTTCCGGGACTAGTTATCCCCGGGGACAATGAGCAGTTCTTC
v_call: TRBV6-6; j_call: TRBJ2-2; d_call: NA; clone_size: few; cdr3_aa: CASSYSRDTVYTGELFF; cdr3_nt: TGTGCCAGCAGTTACTCGAGGGACACGGTGTACACCGGGGAGCTGTTTTTT
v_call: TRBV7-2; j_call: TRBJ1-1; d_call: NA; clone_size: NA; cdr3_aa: CASSNYPRRGYSEAFF; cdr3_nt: TGTGCCAGCAGCAACTACCCAAGGAGGGGGTATTCTGAAGCTTTCTTT
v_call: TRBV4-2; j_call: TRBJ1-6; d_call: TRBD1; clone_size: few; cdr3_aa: CASSQDSGQGDSPLHF; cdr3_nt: TGTGCCAGCAGCCAAGATTCAGGACAGGGGGATTCACCCCTCCACTTT
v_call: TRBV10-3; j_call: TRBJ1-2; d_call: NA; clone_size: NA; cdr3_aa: CAIQYQVDYTF; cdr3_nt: TGTGCCATCCAGTACCAGGTAGACTACACCTTC
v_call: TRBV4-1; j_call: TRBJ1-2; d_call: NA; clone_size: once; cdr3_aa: CTSSQLMYESYGYTF; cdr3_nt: TGCACCAGCAGCCAACTGATGTATGAAAGCTATGGCTACACCTTC
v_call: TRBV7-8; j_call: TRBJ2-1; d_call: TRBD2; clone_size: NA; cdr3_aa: CASSPAGGVHNEQFF; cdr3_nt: TGTGCCAGCAGCCCAGCGGGGGGTGTACACAATGAGCAGTTCTTC
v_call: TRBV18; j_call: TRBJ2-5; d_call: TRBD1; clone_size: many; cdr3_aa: CASSPSGGSETQYF; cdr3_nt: TGTGCCAGCTCACCTTCAGGGGGCTCAGAGACCCAGTACTTC
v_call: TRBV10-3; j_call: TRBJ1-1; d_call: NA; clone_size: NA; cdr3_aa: CAISEWGGRMNTEAFF; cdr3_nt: TGTGCCATCAGTGAGTGGGGGGGGAGAATGAACACTGAAGCTTTCTTT
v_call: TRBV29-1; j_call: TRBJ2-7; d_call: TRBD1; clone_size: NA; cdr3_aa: CSVEGGQAYEQYF; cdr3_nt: TGCAGCGTTGAGGGGGGACAGGCCTACGAGCAGTACTTC
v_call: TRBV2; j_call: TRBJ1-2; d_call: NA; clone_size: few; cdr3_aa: CAKSSTQGNYGYTF; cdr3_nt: TGCGCCAAATCCTCTACACAGGGAAACTATGGCTACACCTTC
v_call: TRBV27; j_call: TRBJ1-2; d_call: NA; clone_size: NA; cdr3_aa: CASSYDSNLVNGYTF; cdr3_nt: TGTGCCAGCAGCTATGACTCCAATTTGGTTAATGGCTACACCTTC
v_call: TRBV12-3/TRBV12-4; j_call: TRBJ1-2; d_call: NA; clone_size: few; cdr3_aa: CASSSYGTGHLYGYTF; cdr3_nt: TGTGCCAGCAGTTCCTACGGGACTGGCCACCTGTATGGCTACACCTTC
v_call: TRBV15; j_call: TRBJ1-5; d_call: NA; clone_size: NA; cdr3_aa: CATSRGLGGARQPQHF; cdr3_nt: TGTGCCACCAGCAGAGGCCTGGGGGGGGCCCGACAGCCCCAGCATTTT
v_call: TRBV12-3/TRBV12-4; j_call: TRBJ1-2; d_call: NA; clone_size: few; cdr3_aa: CASSWSSQSLLYTF; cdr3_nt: TGTGCCAGCAGTTGGTCCTCCCAAAGCCTCCTCTACACCTTC
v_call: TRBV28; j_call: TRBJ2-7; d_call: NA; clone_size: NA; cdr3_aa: CASRIRQTPYEQYF; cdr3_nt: TGTGCCAGCCGTATCCGTCAGACCCCCTACGAGCAGTACTTC
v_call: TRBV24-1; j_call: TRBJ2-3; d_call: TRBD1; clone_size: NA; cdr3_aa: CATSVPPGQGAGDTQYF; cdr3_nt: TGTGCCACCAGTGTTCCGCCGGGACAGGGGGCAGGAGATACGCAGTATTTT
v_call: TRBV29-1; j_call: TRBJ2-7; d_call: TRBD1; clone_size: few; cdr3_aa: CSVVVRGRTYEQYF; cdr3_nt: TGCAGCGTTGTAGTCAGGGGGCGCACCTACGAGCAGTACTTC
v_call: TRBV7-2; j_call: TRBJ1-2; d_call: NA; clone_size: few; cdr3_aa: CASSLRGTHGYTF; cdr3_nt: TGTGCCAGCAGCTTAAGGGGAACTCATGGCTACACCTTC
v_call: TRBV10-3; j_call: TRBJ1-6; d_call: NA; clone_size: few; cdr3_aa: CAIRGLSENSPLHF; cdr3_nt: TGTGCCATCCGAGGGCTTTCGGAGAATTCACCCCTCCACTTT
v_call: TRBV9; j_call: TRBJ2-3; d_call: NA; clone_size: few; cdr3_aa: CASSVYRSYTDTQYF; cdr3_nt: TGTGCCAGCAGCGTATATCGGTCTTACACAGATACGCAGTATTTT
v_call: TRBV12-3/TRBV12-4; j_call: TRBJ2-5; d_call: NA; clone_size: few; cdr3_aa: CASGPGGRQETQYF; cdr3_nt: TGTGCCAGCGGTCCTGGTGGCCGACAAGAGACCCAGTACTTC
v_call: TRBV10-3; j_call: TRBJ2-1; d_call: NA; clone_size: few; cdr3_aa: CAISESGPAGEQFF; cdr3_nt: TGTGCCATCAGTGAGTCGGGACCGGCGGGTGAGCAGTTCTTC
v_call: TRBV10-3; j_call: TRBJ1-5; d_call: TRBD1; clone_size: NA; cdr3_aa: CAISRQGADQPQHF; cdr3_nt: TGTGCCATCAGTCGACAGGGGGCCGATCAGCCCCAGCATTTT
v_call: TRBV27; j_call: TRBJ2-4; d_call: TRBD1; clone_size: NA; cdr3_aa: CASSLYQGVGKQYF; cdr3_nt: TGTGCCAGCAGTTTATATCAGGGGGTAGGCAAGCAGTACTTC
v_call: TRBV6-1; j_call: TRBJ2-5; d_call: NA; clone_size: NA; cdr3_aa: CASSTRDISYQETQYF; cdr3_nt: TGTGCCAGCAGTACCCGGGACATCTCGTACCAAGAGACCCAGTACTTC
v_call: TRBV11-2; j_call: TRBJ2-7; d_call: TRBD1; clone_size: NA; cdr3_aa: CASRRPGQVYEQYF; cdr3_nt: TGTGCCAGCAGACGCCCGGGACAGGTGTACGAGCAGTACTTC
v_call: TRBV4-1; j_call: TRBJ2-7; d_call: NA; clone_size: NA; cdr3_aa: CASSQMTNPYEQYF; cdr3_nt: TGCGCCAGCAGCCAGATGACAAACCCCTACGAGCAGTACTTC
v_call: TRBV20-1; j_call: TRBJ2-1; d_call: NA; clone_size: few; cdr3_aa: CSATLATGSYNEQFF; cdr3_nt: TGCAGTGCTACCCTAGCGACAGGGTCCTACAATGAGCAGTTCTTC
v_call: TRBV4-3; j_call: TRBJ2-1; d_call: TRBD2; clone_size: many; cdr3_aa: CASSRASGEVNEQFF; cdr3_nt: TGCGCCAGCAGCCGGGCTAGCGGGGAAGTCAATGAGCAGTTCTTC
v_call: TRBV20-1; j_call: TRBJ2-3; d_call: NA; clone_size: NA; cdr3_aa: CSARWRQATQYF; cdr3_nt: TGCAGTGCTAGGTGGCGACAAGCAACGCAGTATTTT
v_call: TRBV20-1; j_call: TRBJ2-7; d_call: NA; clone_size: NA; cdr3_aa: CSARADSKGYEQYF; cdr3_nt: TGCAGTGCTAGGGCGGACAGTAAAGGGTACGAGCAGTACTTC
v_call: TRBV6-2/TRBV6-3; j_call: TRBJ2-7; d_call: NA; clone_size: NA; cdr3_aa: CASSYSSGSDEQYF; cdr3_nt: TGTGCCAGCAGTTACTCCTCCGGCTCGGACGAGCAGTACTTC
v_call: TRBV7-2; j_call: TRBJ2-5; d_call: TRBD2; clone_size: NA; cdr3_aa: CASSPRPGGRQETQYF; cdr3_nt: TGTGCCAGCAGCCCAAGGCCCGGGGGGAGGCAAGAGACCCAGTACTTC